The clone carrying this T cell receptor (beta chain) has more than one count but fewer than ten. Antigen unknown. At one end the junction does not follow the germline gene, possibly because of a read error. This CDR3 is 16 amino acids long. Looked up from germline, CDR1 is LGHNA and CDR2 is YNFKEQ. A second PCR, run for roughly 7 to 11 cycles, used a sample-barcoded 5' primer plus a J-beta primer mix. TCRdb passed the 5' RACE reads through MiXCR, listing each CDR3 protein once. Of approximately 1.5 million distinct CDR3 sequences in the sample, 42% are singletons; the top ten hold about 4%. The data belong to a study of blood T cells in healthy people across ages. Study-wide results and caveats: Since the PBMCs were unsorted, naive and antigen-experienced cells could not be conclusively compared. Total diversity from one million sequenced T cells was likely underestimated. The long-lived group displayed more naive CD4+ cells, plus higher diversity, than the aged donors did. Strong correlation was found linking TCR beta diversity to naive T cell percentage.

Material for sequencing was blood. This TCR was sampled from a woman between 18 and 29 years old in good health. The chain has TRBV4-2 and TRBJ2-1, with 11 bases identical to TRBD2. The end of the DNA aligns better with TRBJ2-7, so the J call may be wrong. The CDR3 bases are TGTGCCAGCAGCAAAGATGGGTTAGCGGGAGGGTACGAGCAGTACTTC. This sequence encodes CASSKDGLAGGYEQYF.